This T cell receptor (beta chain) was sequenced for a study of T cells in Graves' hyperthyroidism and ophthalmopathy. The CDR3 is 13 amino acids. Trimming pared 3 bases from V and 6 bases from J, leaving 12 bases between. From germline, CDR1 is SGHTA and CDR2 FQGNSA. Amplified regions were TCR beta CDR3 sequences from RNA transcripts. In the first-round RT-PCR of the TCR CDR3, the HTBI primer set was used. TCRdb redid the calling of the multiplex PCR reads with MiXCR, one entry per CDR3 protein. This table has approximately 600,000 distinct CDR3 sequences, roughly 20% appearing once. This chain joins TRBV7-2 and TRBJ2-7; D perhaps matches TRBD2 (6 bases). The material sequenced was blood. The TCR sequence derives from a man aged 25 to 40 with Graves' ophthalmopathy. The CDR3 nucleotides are TGTGCCAGCAGCTTCCAGGGAGGTGGCGAGCAGTACTTC. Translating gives CASSFQGGGEQYF.